This TCR beta chain was sequenced in a study of cytomegalovirus exposure and HLA in healthy donors. Notes on the study in general: CMV antigen specificity of three CMV-associated chains was confirmed in vitro.

This clone was seen more than once but under ten times. Its antigen is unidentified. With 60 Vbeta and 13 Jbeta primers, the PCR was carried out. Generated by immunoSEQ multiplex PCR, the TCRdb table keeps only in-frame clones and is missing some. This table has about 70,000 clones, about 74% appearing once. Germline values: CDR1 LNHNV, CDR2 YYDKDF (reference sequence). V was cut by 4 bases and J by 4 bases, with 11 bases left in between. CDR3 length: 15 residues. This chain uses TRBV15 with TRBJ2-6; TRBD1 is a possible D gene (6 bases). The sequence derives from a human donor in good health. Specimen: PBMCs. CDR3 residues: CATSKQGSGANVLTF. The CDR3 coding sequence is TGTGCCACCAGCAAACAGGGTTCCGGGGCCAACGTCCTGACTTTC.